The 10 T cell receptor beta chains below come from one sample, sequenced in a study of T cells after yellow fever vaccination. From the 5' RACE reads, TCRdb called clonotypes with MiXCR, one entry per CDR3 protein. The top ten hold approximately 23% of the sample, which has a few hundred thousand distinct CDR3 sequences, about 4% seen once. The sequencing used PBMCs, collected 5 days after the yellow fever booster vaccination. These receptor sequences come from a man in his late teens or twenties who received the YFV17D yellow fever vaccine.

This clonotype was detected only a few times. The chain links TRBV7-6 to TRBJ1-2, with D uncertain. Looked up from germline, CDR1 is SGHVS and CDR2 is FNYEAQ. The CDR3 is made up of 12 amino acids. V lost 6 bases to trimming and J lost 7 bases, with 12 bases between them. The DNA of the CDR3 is TGTGCCAGCAGTGGGTGGCGGGCTGGCTACACCTTC. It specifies CASSGWRAGYTF. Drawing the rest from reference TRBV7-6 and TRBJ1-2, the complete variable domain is GAGVSQSPRYKVTKRGQDVALRCDPISGHVSLYWYRQALGQGPEFLTYFNYEAQQDKSGLPNDRFSAERPEGSISTLTIQRTEQRDSAMYRCASSGWRAGYTFGSGTRLTVV.

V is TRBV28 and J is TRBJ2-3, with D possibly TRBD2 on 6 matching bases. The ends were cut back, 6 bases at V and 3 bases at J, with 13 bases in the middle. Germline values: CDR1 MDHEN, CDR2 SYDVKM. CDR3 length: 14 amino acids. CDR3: CASRRGGETDTQYF. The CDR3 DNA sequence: TGTGCCAGCAGGCGGGGCGGAGAAACAGATACGCAGTATTTT.

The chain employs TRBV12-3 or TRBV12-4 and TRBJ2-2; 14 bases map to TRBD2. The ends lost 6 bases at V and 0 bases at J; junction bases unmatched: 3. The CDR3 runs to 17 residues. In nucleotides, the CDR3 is TGTGCCAGCAGCCGGGGACTAGCGGGGGCGAACACCGGGGAGCTGTTTTTT. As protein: CASSRGLAGANTGELFF.

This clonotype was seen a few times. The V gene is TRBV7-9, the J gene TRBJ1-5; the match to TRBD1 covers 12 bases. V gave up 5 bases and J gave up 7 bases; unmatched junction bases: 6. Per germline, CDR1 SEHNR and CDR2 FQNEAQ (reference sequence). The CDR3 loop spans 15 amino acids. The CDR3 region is CASSQGQGAWQPQHF. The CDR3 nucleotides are TGTGCCAGCAGCCAGGGACAGGGGGCTTGGCAGCCCCAGCATTTT.

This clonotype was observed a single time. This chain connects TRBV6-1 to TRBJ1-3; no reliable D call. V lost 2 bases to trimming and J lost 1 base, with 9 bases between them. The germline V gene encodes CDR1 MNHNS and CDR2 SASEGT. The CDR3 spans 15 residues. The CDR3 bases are TGTGCCAGCAGTGAACGGGCTGCTTCTGGAAACACCATATATTTT. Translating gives CASSERAASGNTIYF.

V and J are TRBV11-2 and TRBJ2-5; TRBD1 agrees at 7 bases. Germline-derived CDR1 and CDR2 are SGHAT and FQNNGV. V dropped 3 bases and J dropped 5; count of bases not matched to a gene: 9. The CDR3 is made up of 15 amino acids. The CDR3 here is CASSLGQGDRETQYF. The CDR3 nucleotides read TGTGCCAGCAGCTTGGGCCAGGGGGATAGGGAGACCCAGTACTTC.

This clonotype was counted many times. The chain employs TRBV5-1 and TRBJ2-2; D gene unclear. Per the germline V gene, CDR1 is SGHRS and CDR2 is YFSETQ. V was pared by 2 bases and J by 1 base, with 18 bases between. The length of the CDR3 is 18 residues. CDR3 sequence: CASSFGVRTAKNTGELFF. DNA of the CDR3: TGCGCCAGCAGCTTCGGTGTTCGGACGGCTAAGAACACCGGGGAGCTGTTTTTT.

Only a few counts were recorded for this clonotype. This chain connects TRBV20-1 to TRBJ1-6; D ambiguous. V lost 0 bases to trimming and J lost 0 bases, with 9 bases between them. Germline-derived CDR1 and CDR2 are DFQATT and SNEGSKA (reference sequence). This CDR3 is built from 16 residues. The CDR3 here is CSARDPQSSYNSPLHF. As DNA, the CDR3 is TGCAGTGCTAGAGATCCGCAGAGCTCCTATAATTCACCCCTCCACTTT.

CDR3 protein: CASSPLGGLGGNTIYF. DNA of the CDR3: TGTGCCAGCAGCCCCCTTGGGGGCCTGGGAGGAAACACCATATATTTT. The chain uses TRBV4-2 and TRBJ1-3; tentatively, D is TRBD1 (6 bases). The CDR3 contains 16 residues. V lost 4 bases, J lost 4 bases, and 17 bases lay in between. CDR1 LGHNA and CDR2 YNFKEQ come from the germline V gene.

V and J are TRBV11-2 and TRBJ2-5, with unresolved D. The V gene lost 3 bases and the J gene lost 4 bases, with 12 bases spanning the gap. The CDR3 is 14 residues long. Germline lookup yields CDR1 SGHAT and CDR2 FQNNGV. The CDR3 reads CASSLMLALETQYF. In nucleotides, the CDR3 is TGTGCCAGCAGCTTGATGCTGGCCCTAGAGACCCAGTACTTC.